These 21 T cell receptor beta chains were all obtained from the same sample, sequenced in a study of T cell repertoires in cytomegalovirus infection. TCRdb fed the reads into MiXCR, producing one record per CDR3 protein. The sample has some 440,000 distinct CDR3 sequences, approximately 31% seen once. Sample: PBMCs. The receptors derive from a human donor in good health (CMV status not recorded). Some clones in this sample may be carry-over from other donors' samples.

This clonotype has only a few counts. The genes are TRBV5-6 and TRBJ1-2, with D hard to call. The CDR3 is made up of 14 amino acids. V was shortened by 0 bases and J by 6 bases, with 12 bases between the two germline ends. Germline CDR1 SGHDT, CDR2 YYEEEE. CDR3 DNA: TGTGCCAGCAGCTTGGTAGAGCGTGGAAATGGCTACACCTTC. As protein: CASSLVERGNGYTF.

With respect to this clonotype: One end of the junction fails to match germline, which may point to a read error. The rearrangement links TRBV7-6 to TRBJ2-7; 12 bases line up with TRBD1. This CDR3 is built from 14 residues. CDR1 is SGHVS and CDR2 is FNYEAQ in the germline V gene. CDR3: CASSPGTGGGEKYF. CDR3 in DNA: TGTGCTAGCAGCCCCGGGACAGGGGGCGGCGAGAAGTACTTC.

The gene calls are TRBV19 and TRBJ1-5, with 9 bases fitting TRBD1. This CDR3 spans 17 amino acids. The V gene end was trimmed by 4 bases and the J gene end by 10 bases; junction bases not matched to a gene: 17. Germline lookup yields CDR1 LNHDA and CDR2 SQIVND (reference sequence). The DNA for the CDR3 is TGTGCCAGTAGTACGGGACAGGGACGAAGGGGGAATGCACCCCAGCATTTT. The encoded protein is CASSTGQGRRGNAPQHF.

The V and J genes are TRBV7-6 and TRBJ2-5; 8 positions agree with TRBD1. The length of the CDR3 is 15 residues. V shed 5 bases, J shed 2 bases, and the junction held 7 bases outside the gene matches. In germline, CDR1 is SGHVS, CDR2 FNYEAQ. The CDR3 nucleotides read TGTGCCAGCAGCCCCAGGACAGGGCAACAAGAGACCCAGTACTTC. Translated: CASSPRTGQQETQYF. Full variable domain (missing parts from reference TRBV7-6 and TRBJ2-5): GAGVSQSPRYKVTKRGQDVALRCDPISGHVSLYWYRQALGQGPEFLTYFNYEAQQDKSGLPNDRFSAERPEGSISTLTIQRTEQRDSAMYRCASSPRTGQQETQYFGPGTRLLVL.

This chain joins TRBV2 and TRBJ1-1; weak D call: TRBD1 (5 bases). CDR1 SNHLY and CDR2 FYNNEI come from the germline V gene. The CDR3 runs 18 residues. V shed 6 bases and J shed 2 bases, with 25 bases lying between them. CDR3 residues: CASRPLPPGHSLNTEAFF. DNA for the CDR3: TGTGCCAGCAGGCCCCTTCCTCCGGGGCACAGTTTAAACACTGAAGCTTTCTTT.

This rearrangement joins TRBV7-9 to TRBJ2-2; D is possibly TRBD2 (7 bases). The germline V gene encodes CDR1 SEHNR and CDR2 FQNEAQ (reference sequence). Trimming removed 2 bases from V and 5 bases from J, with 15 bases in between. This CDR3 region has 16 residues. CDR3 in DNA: TGTGCCAGCAGCTTACGGGGGGCGAGTCGAACCGGGGAGCTGTTTTTT. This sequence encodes CASSLRGASRTGELFF.

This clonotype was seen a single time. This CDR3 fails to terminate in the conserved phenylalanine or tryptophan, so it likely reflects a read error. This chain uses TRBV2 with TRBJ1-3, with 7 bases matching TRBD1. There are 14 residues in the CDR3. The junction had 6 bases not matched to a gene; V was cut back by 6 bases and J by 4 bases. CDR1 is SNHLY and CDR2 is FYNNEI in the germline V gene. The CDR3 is CASSPDRDGNTIYV. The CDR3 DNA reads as TGTGCCAGCAGCCCAGACAGGGACGGAAACACCATATATGTT.

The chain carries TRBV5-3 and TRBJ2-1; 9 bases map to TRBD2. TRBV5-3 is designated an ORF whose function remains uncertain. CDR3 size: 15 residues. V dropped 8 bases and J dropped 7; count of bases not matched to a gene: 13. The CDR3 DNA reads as TGTGCCAGCAATCGCGGGGGGGCTGCGTCTAATGAGCAGTTCTTC. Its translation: CASNRGGAASNEQFF.

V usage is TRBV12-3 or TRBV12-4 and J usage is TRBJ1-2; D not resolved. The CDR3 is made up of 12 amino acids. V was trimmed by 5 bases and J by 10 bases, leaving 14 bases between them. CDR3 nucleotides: TGTGCCAGCAGTCCCGACCCGGGGTCCTACACCTTC. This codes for CASSPDPGSYTF.

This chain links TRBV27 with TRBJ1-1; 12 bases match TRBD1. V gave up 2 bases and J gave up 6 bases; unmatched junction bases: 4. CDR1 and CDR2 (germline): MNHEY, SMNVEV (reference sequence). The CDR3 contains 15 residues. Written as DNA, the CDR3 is TGTGCCAGCAGTTTAGCCGGGACAGGGGGCCCTGAAGCTTTCTTT. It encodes CASSLAGTGGPEAFF.

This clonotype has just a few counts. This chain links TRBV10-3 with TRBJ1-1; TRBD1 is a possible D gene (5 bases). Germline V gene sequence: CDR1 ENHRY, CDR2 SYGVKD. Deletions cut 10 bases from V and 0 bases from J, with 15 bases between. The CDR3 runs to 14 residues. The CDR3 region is CATWGGTVNTEAFF. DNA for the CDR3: TGTGCCACGTGGGGGGGAACGGTGAACACTGAAGCTTTCTTT.

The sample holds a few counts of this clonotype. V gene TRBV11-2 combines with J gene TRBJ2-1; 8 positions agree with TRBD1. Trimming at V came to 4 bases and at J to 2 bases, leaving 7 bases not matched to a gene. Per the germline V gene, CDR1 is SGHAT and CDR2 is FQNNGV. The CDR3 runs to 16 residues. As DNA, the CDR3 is TGTGCCAGCAGCTCAGGACAGGGAAGCACCTACAATGAGCAGTTCTTC. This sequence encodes CASSSGQGSTYNEQFF.

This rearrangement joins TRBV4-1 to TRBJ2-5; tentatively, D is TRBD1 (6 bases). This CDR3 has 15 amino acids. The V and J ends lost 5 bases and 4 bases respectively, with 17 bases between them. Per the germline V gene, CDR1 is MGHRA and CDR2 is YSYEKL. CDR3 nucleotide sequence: TGCGCCAGCAGCTTTTCCCCAGGGGTTATAGAGACCCAGTACTTC. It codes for CASSFSPGVIETQYF.

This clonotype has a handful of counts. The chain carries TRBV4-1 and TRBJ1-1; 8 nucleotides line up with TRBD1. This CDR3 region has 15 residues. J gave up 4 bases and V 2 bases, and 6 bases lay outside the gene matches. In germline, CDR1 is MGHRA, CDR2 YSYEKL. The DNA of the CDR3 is TGCGCCAGCAGCCAACAGGACAGGGAGGGCACTGAAGCTTTCTTT. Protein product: CASSQQDREGTEAFF.

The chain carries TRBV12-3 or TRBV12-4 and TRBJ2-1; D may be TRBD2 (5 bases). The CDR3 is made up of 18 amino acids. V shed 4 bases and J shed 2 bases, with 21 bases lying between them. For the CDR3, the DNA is TGTGCCAGCAGTTCCTCCCGGCCTGAGGCGGAGGCCTACAATGAGCAGTTCTTC. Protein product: CASSSSRPEAEAYNEQFF.

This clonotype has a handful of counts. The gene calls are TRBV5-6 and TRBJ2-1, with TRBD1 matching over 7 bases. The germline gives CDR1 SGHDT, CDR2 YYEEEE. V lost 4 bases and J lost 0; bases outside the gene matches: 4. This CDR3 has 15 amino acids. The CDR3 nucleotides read TGTGCCAGCAGCCGACAGGGCCCCTCCTACAATGAGCAGTTCTTC. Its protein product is CASSRQGPSYNEQFF. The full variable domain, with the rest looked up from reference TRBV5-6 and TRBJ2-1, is DAGVTQSPTHLIKTRGQQVTLRCSPKSGHDTVSWYQQALGQGPQFIFQYYEEEERQRGNFPDRFSGHQFPNYSSELNVNALLLGDSALYLCASSRQGPSYNEQFFGPGTRLTVL.

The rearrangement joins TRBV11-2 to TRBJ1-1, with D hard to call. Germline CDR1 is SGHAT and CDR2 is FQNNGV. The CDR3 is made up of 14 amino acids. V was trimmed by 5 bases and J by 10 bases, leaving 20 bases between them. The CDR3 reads CASSAQGMGSTAFF. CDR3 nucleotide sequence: TGTGCCAGCAGCGCCCAAGGTATGGGGTCGACAGCTTTCTTT.

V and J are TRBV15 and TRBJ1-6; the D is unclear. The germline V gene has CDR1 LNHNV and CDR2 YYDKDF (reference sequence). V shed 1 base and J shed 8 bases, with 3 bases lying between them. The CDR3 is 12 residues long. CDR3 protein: CATSRVDSPLHF. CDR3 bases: TGTGCCACCAGCAGAGTGGATTCACCCCTCCACTTT. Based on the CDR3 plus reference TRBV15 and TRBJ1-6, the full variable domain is DAMVIQNPRYQVTQFGKPVTLSCSQTLNHNVMYWYQQKSSQAPKLLFHYYDKDFNNEADTPDNFQSRRPNTSFCFLDIRSPGLGDTAMYLCATSRVDSPLHFGNGTRLTVT.

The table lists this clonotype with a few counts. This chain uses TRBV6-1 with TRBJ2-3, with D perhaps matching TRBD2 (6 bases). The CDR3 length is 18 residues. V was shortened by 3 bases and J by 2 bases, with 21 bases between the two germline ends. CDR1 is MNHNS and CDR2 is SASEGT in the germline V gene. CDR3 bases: TGTGCCAGCAGTGATCACATGGACTCCGGAGGGCCCACAGATACGCAGTATTTT. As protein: CASSDHMDSGGPTDTQYF.

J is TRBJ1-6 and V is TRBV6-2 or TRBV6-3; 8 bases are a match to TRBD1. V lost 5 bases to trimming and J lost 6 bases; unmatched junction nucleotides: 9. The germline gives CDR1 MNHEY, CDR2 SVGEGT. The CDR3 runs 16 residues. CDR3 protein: CASSDPGGQVNSPLHF. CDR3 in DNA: TGTGCCAGCAGTGACCCCGGGGGACAGGTTAATTCACCCCTCCACTTT.

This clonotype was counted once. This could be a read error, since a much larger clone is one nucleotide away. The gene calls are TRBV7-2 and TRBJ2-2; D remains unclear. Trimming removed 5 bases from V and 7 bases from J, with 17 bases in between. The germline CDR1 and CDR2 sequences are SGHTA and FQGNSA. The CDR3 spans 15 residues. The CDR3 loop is CASSPSGTAYGELFF. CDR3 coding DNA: TGTGCCAGCAGCCCGAGTGGCACAGCGTACGGGGAGCTGTTTTTT.